This TCR beta chain was profiled in a study of beta chain features in type 1 diabetes. V shed 6 bases, J shed 0 bases, and the junction held 4 bases outside the gene matches. Germline loops: CDR1 SQVTM, CDR2 ANQGSEA. The CDR3 length is 17 residues. Study-level results: Among patients with Type 1 diabetes, TCRB CDR3s were moderately but significantly shorter in every one of the four CD4+ subsets.

This clone was observed a few times. Its antigen is not identified. Since all of the isolated RNA was reverse transcribed, expressed TCRB transcripts were what got sequenced. Libraries were prepared by immunoSEQ multiplex PCR; TCRdb keeps only in-frame clonotypes and omits some of them. The table records around 430,000 clones, 30% of them present only once. Sequencing was done on a sample of naive CD4+ T cells from blood. The sequence was obtained from a man aged 18 to 35 in good health. The chain carries TRBV29-1 and TRBJ2-2; 16 positions match TRBD2. In DNA, the CDR3 is TGCAGCGTAAGGGGACTAGCGGGAGGGCCGAACACCGGGGAGCTGTTTTTT. This codes for CSVRGLAGGPNTGELFF.